This T cell receptor (beta chain) was retrieved from a study of PD-1 blockade in classical Hodgkin lymphoma (dated by TCRdb to about 2020). About the full investigation: Nivolumab dosing was 3 mg/kg intravenously every 2 weeks, continuing until either disease progression or unacceptable toxicity. To define a peripheral blood immune signature of response to PD-1 blockade in classical Hodgkin lymphoma, the study combined TCR beta sequencing with CyTOF. General findings and caveats noted by the study authors: CD4+ but not CD8+ TCR diversity rose significantly by C4D1 (p=0.0027 vs p=0.16), most apparent in complete responders (p=0.02). Among trial patients, those achieving complete response had baseline diversity similar to that of newly diagnosed patients, while diversity was significantly lower in partial responders and progressors. The study was restricted to a single clinical trial cohort, and the causes of repertoire differences, possibly disease activity or prior therapy, were left undefined. Diversity was lower in patients who began nivolumab less than 1 year after ASCT, so these patients were left out of later analyses to avoid confounding by immune reconstitution. Baseline TCR diversity was reported as lower in newly diagnosed patients than in healthy donors, and lower still in relapsed/refractory patients.

The Qiagen DNeasy kit was used to extract genomic DNA from unsorted PBMCs and from the negatively selected CD4+ and CD8+ fractions. TCR beta CDR3 regions were amplified by immunoSEQ multiplex PCR using primers annealing to V and J segments. A synthetic immune receptor repertoire was used to minimize amplification bias, and remaining bias was computationally removed after sequencing. In the original analysis: Custom Python scripts were used to quantify repertoire diversity as the Shannon entropy index. Unsorted, CD4+ and CD8+ repertoires were analyzed separately, except for combined analyses in which CD4+ and CD8+ sequences were merged in silico. Clonal expansion was defined as a frequency increase of at least 2-fold after treatment compared with C1D1, and clones undetected at baseline were assigned a pseudocount of 0.5. Singleton clones were defined as clones with 0 or 1 copy at C1D1, and non-singleton clones were defined as clones with 2 or more copies. By matching protein sequences in sorted samples from the same patient, clones expanded in unsorted samples were annotated as CD4+, CD8+ or unknown. Diversity changes from C1D1 to C4D1 were tested in paired samples using Wilcoxon tests. In TCRdb, the immuneACCESS table is reduced to in-frame sequences with V and J assigned. These tables do not hold every clone; where another copy was compared, an unresolved V gene accounts for under half, and the others remain unexplained. The D gene and trimming were derived from the DNA, and the V and J assignments and clone size from that table. Counted in this sample were roughly 100,000 clones; about nine tenths of them appeared once. 15% to 20% of the sample rests with the top ten.

Comment on this clone: The antigen this receptor binds is unknown. Base qualities are not provided; no much larger clone lies one nucleotide away. The sample carries other DNA sequences with the same CDR3.

The intended sense of this specimen's time point label: cycle 4 day 1 (C4D1), after 6 weeks of nivolumab. Every trial patient had relapsed after autologous stem cell transplantation, and cohorts A, B and C differed in prior brentuximab vedotin exposure. The trial cohort comprised 60 or so patients with relapsed/refractory classical Hodgkin lymphoma whose best overall responses were complete response, partial response or progressive disease. Trial patients were treated with single-agent nivolumab in the multi-cohort phase II CheckMate 205 trial. Best overall response was determined by an independent review committee according to the 2007 International Working Group response criteria. Trial PBMCs were collected just before the start of nivolumab (C1D1) and during therapy at cycle 2 day 1 and cycle 4 day 1. Peripheral blood was collected in 8 mL Vacutainer Cell Preparation Tubes, from which PBMCs were isolated by centrifugation and then cryopreserved.

V is cut by 1 base and J by 0 bases, and the space between the germline ends is 7 bases. The CDR3 measures 15 amino acids from cysteine to phenylalanine. Left in the record is the CDR3 DNA by itself, 45 bases read in frame from the first base. CDR1 is given as SGHAT and CDR2 as FQNNGV, both from the germline V gene. The TCR was taken from a human donor with classical Hodgkin lymphoma. Sample: peripheral blood mononuclear cells (PBMCs), taken before the fourth cycle of nivolumab. The rearranged chain carries TRBV11-2 and TRBJ1-3, with no D gene named confidently. The CDR3 sequence is CASSLVGGSGNTIYF. DNA sequence: TGTGCCAGCAGCTTAGTCGGTGGCTCTGGAAACACCATATATTTT.